A selection of T cell receptor beta chains follows, all from one sample in a study of graft-versus-host responses after intestinal transplantation. Measured with immunoSEQ multiplex PCR; TCRdb has only the in-frame clones, and not every one. Among approximately 92,000 clones, about 89% were seen once, and the ten largest hold approximately 6%. Antigens for these TCRs are unknown. The material sequenced was unstimulated CD8+ T cells sorted from spleen or lymph node cells, taken before intestinal transplant. These TCRs come from a human donor who received an intestinal transplant. Both conserved end residues are part of each CDR3. The order of the fields is clone size, J gene, V gene, D gene, CDR3 DNA, CDR3 protein. A D gene is named only where the DNA matches it firmly. Clone size is stated in some rows and not others, as once, few, many or a class when expanded.

clone size: NA; J gene: TRBJ2-2; V gene: TRBV28; D gene: TRBD1; CDR3 DNA: TGTGCCAGCAGTCACTTATCCGGGACAGGGGGCAAGGGCGGGGAGCCGTTTTTT; CDR3 protein: CASSHLSGTGGKGGEPFF
clone size: NA; J gene: TRBJ2-7; V gene: TRBV4-1; D gene: NA; CDR3 DNA: TGCGCCAGCAGCCAAGTGTTCGGACTCGGATACGAGCAGTACTTC; CDR3 protein: CASSQVFGLGYEQYF
clone size: NA; J gene: TRBJ1-2; V gene: TRBV4-1; D gene: NA; CDR3 DNA: TGCGCCAGCAGCCAAGATGCCTTAATTTTC; CDR3 protein: CASSQDALIF
clone size: once; J gene: TRBJ1-3; V gene: TRBV7-6; D gene: NA; CDR3 DNA: TGTGCCAGCAGCCTTGGCGGTGGAAACACCATATATTTT; CDR3 protein: CASSLGGGNTIYF
clone size: NA; J gene: TRBJ1-1; V gene: TRBV6-5; D gene: TRBD1; CDR3 DNA: TGTGCCAGCAGTGAGGACAGGGAAGACACTGAAGCTTTCTTT; CDR3 protein: CASSEDREDTEAFF
clone size: NA; J gene: TRBJ2-2; V gene: TRBV11-3; D gene: NA; CDR3 DNA: TGTGCCAGCAGCTCCCGGGACCCAAATCCGAGTTCCGGGGAGCTGTTTTTT; CDR3 protein: CASSSRDPNPSSGELFF
clone size: NA; J gene: TRBJ2-1; V gene: TRBV19; D gene: NA; CDR3 DNA: TGTGCCAGTAGTTGGGTTGTACATTACAATGAGCAGTTCTTC; CDR3 protein: CASSWVVHYNEQFF
clone size: NA; J gene: TRBJ1-3; V gene: TRBV6-5; D gene: NA; CDR3 DNA: TGTGCCAGCAGGACCGGACCGAGCTCTGGAAACACCATATATTTT; CDR3 protein: CASRTGPSSGNTIYF
clone size: once; J gene: TRBJ2-1; V gene: TRBV27; D gene: NA; CDR3 DNA: TGTGCCAGCAGTCCGGACAGCTACAATGAGCAGTTCTTC; CDR3 protein: CASSPDSYNEQFF
clone size: NA; J gene: TRBJ1-5; V gene: TRBV9; D gene: NA; CDR3 DNA: TGTGCCAGCAGCGTGACAGGATCCGGGGGTCAGCCCCAGCATTTT; CDR3 protein: CASSVTGSGGQPQHF
clone size: NA; J gene: TRBJ2-1; V gene: TRBV5-1; D gene: TRBD2; CDR3 DNA: TGCGCCAGCAGCTTAGGATTAGCGGGACTCCCCTTGGATGAGCAGTTCTTC; CDR3 protein: CASSLGLAGLPLDEQFF
clone size: NA; J gene: TRBJ1-6; V gene: TRBV13; D gene: TRBD1; CDR3 DNA: TGTGCCAGCAGCTTGGGACAGCCTTTTTATAATTCACCCCTCCACTTT; CDR3 protein: CASSLGQPFYNSPLHF
clone size: NA; J gene: TRBJ1-1; V gene: TRBV15; D gene: TRBD1; CDR3 DNA: TGTGCCACCAGCAGAGAGCGGACAGGGCCCAACACTGAAGCTTTCTTT; CDR3 protein: CATSRERTGPNTEAFF
clone size: NA; J gene: TRBJ2-3; V gene: TRBV13; D gene: TRBD1; CDR3 DNA: TGTGCCAGCAGCTCGGGGACAGCAGATACGCAGTATTTT; CDR3 protein: CASSSGTADTQYF
clone size: NA; J gene: TRBJ2-7; V gene: TRBV7-9; D gene: NA; CDR3 DNA: TGTGCCAGCAGCAAGGGGTACGAGCAGTACTTC; CDR3 protein: CASSKGYEQYF
clone size: NA; J gene: TRBJ2-7; V gene: TRBV4-1; D gene: NA; CDR3 DNA: TGCGCCAGCAGCCCCTACCCGGGGCTTACAGGGTTGCGCGAGCAGTACTTC; CDR3 protein: CASSPYPGLTGLREQYF
clone size: NA; J gene: TRBJ2-1; V gene: TRBV27; D gene: NA; CDR3 DNA: TGTGCCAGCAGTTCCCTGGGACTTGATTACAATGAGCAGTTCTTC; CDR3 protein: CASSSLGLDYNEQFF
clone size: NA; J gene: TRBJ2-7; V gene: TRBV6-5; D gene: NA; CDR3 DNA: TGTGCCAGCAGTCCATGGGACCATTCCTACGAGCAGTACTTC; CDR3 protein: CASSPWDHSYEQYF
clone size: NA; J gene: TRBJ2-1; V gene: TRBV27; D gene: NA; CDR3 DNA: TGTGCCAGCAGTTTCGACATTAGTCACAATGAGCAGTTCTTC; CDR3 protein: CASSFDISHNEQFF
clone size: NA; J gene: TRBJ2-2; V gene: TRBV15; D gene: NA; CDR3 DNA: TGTGCCACCAGCAGAGAGGTCGCCGGGATCACCGGGGAGCTGTTTTTT; CDR3 protein: CATSREVAGITGELFF
clone size: once; J gene: TRBJ1-5; V gene: TRBV19; D gene: NA; CDR3 DNA: TGTGCCAGTATGCCATATTATAGCAATCAGCCCCAGCATTTT; CDR3 protein: CASMPYYSNQPQHF
clone size: NA; J gene: TRBJ1-1; V gene: TRBV9; D gene: NA; CDR3 DNA: TGTGCCAGCAGCCCCCGTGCTGGGCCTCGGGGGGGAGCTTTCTTT; CDR3 protein: CASSPRAGPRGGAFF
clone size: NA; J gene: TRBJ2-7; V gene: TRBV27; D gene: TRBD2; CDR3 DNA: TGTGCCAGCAGTGATATCAGCGGGGTGGGTCGCGAGCAGTACTTC; CDR3 protein: CASSDISGVGREQYF
clone size: NA; J gene: TRBJ2-5; V gene: TRBV27; D gene: NA; CDR3 DNA: TGTGCCAGCAGTCCCCCAGGGTCTCAAGAGACCCAGTACTTC; CDR3 protein: CASSPPGSQETQYF
clone size: NA; J gene: TRBJ2-3; V gene: TRBV15; D gene: NA; CDR3 DNA: TGTGCCACCAGCACCCTCGATAGTGATACGCAGTATTTT; CDR3 protein: CATSTLDSDTQYF
clone size: few; J gene: TRBJ1-1; V gene: TRBV4-1; D gene: NA; CDR3 DNA: TGCGCCAGCAGCCAAGAGTGGGCGGCGAACACTGAAGCTTTCTTT; CDR3 protein: CASSQEWAANTEAFF
clone size: NA; J gene: TRBJ2-7; V gene: TRBV2; D gene: NA; CDR3 DNA: TGTGCCAGCATACGTGTTCATCAGGGGACCTACGAGCAGTACTTC; CDR3 protein: CASIRVHQGTYEQYF
clone size: NA; J gene: TRBJ1-4; V gene: TRBV11-2; D gene: TRBD1; CDR3 DNA: TGTGCCAGCAGCTTAGTAGGGACAGGTGAAAAACTGTTTTTT; CDR3 protein: CASSLVGTGEKLFF
clone size: NA; J gene: TRBJ2-1; V gene: TRBV7-6; D gene: NA; CDR3 DNA: TGTGCCAGCAGCGTATCACCAGGGTGGGGGGTTCAAGTCATACACAATGAGCAGTTCTTC; CDR3 protein: CASSVSPGWGVQVIHNEQFF
clone size: NA; J gene: TRBJ2-3; V gene: TRBV4-1; D gene: NA; CDR3 DNA: TGCGCCAGCAGCCCACTCCGGGAGTTTAGCACAGATACGCAGTATTTT; CDR3 protein: CASSPLREFSTDTQYF
clone size: NA; J gene: TRBJ2-3; V gene: TRBV30; D gene: TRBD2; CDR3 DNA: TGTGCCTGGTACTCAGCGGGAGGGGGCGCAGATACGCAGTATTTT; CDR3 protein: CAWYSAGGGADTQYF
clone size: NA; J gene: TRBJ1-5; V gene: TRBV6-5; D gene: NA; CDR3 DNA: TGTGCCAGCAGTGTATTCCTTGGAGGCAATCAGCCCCAGCATTTT; CDR3 protein: CASSVFLGGNQPQHF
clone size: NA; J gene: TRBJ1-3; V gene: TRBV9; D gene: TRBD1; CDR3 DNA: TGTGCCAGCAGCGTAGGGGACAGTGGAAACACCATATATTTT; CDR3 protein: CASSVGDSGNTIYF
clone size: NA; J gene: TRBJ2-7; V gene: TRBV6-6; D gene: NA; CDR3 DNA: TGTGCCAGCAGCCCCAGGGTACCGTACGACGAGCAGTACTTC; CDR3 protein: CASSPRVPYDEQYF
clone size: NA; J gene: TRBJ2-7; V gene: TRBV30; D gene: TRBD2; CDR3 DNA: TGTGCCTGGAGATTGGGGGGGAGATACTACGAGCAGTACTTC; CDR3 protein: CAWRLGGRYYEQYF
clone size: NA; J gene: TRBJ2-7; V gene: TRBV5-6; D gene: NA; CDR3 DNA: TGTGCCAGCAGCCGGGACAACTACGAGCAGTACTTC; CDR3 protein: CASSRDNYEQYF
clone size: once; J gene: TRBJ2-2; V gene: TRBV7-3; D gene: TRBD1; CDR3 DNA: TGTGCCAGCAGTCCTACAGGGGGAGAACCCGGGGAGCTGTTTTTT; CDR3 protein: CASSPTGGEPGELFF
clone size: NA; J gene: TRBJ2-1; V gene: TRBV7-9; D gene: NA; CDR3 DNA: TGTGCCAGCTATCCGAGGACAGAACGATACAATGAGCAGTTCTTC; CDR3 protein: CASYPRTERYNEQFF
clone size: NA; J gene: TRBJ2-1; V gene: TRBV19; D gene: TRBD2; CDR3 DNA: TGTGCCAGCAAGTTGATGGGCGGGGGGGCAAAAGAGCAGTTCTTC; CDR3 protein: CASKLMGGGAKEQFF
clone size: NA; J gene: TRBJ2-2; V gene: TRBV30; D gene: NA; CDR3 DNA: TGTGCCTGGAGTCCAGGGCCCGGGGAGCTGTTTTTT; CDR3 protein: CAWSPGPGELFF
clone size: NA; J gene: TRBJ2-3; V gene: TRBV7-9; D gene: NA; CDR3 DNA: TGTGCCAGCAGCTTAGAACGGGTCCATTCAGATACGCAGTATTTT; CDR3 protein: CASSLERVHSDTQYF
clone size: once; J gene: TRBJ2-7; V gene: TRBV28; D gene: NA; CDR3 DNA: TGTGCCAGCAGTTCCAGAGCGACCATGGGATACGAGCAGTACTTC; CDR3 protein: CASSSRATMGYEQYF
clone size: NA; J gene: TRBJ1-6; V gene: TRBV14; D gene: NA; CDR3 DNA: TGTGCCAGCAGCCAAGTACCTTATTCACCCCTCCACTTT; CDR3 protein: CASSQVPYSPLHF
clone size: few; J gene: TRBJ2-5; V gene: TRBV4-2; D gene: NA; CDR3 DNA: TGTGCCAGCTCCGAAATCGTGGGGGGCGGAGAGACCCAGTACTTC; CDR3 protein: CASSEIVGGGETQYF